This TCR beta chain was identified during a study of T cell repertoires in ileal Crohn's disease. The CDR3 has 14 residues. Losses at the gene ends were 4 bases for V and 7 bases for J; bases not matched to a gene: 7. The germline gives CDR1 SGHRS, CDR2 YFSETQ. Produced via immunoSEQ multiplex PCR; TCRdb's table is partial and in-frame only. The data hold over 14,000 clones, with roughly 78% observed a single time. The source is an adult with Crohn's disease. This chain joins TRBV5-1 and TRBJ2-2; 7 bases align to TRBD2. Sequenced material: ileal tissue. CDR3 sequence: CASSESGTGGELFF. CDR3 nucleotides: TGCGCCAGCAGCGAGAGCGGGACGGGCGGGGAGCTGTTTTTT.